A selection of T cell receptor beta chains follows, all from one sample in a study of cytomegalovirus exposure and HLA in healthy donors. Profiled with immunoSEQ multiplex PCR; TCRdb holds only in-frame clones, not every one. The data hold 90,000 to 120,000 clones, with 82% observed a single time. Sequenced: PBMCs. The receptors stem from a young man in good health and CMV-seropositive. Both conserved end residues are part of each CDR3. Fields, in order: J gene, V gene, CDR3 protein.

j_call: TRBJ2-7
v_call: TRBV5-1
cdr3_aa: CASSLGRGMAYEQYF

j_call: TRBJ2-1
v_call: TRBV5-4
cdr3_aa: CASSTLSVGLAGGSYNEQFF

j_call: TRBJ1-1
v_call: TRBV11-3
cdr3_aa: CASTILDRGRTEAFF

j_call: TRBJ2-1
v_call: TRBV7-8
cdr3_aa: CASSPLRGVEDNEQFF

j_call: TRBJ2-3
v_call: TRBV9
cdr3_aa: CASSAGGGPDTQYF

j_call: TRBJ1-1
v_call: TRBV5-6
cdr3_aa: CASSLAGSGIWYTEAFF

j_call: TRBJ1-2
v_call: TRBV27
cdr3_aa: CASSLGRGSPGYTF

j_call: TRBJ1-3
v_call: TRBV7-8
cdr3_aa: CASSLGGRIGNTIYF

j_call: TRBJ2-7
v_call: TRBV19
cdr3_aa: CASSIEAGTYEQYF

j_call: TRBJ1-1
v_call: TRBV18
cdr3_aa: CASSPLYKKQNTEAFF

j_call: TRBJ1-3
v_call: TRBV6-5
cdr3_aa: CASSYTEFGNTIYF

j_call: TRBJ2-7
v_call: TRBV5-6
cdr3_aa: CASSLLGGTAYEQYF

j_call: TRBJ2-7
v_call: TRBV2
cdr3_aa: CASNSGPEQYF

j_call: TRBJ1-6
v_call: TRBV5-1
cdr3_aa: CASSLAGANNSPLHF

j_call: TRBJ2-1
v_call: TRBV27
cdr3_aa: CASSDESGNNEQFF

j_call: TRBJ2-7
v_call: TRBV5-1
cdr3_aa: CASSLAGTGMTYEQYF

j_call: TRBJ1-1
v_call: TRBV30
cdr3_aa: CAWSLTGGDTEAFF

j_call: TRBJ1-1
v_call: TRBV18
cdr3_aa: CASSPFTGDTEAFF

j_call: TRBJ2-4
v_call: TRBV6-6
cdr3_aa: CASSGTSLGNIQYF

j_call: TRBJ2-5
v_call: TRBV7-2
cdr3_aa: CASSLGEVATQYF

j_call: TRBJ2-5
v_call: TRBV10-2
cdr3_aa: CASSASGGQETQYF

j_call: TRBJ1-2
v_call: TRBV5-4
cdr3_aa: CASSLADRASYTF

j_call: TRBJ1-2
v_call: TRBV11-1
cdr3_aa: CASRPDRAVGYTF

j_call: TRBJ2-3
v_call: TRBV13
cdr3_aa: CASSGRDRGTDTQYF

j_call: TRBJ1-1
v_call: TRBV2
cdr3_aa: CASRWDRPTNTEAFF

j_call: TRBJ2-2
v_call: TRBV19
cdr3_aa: CASNPTGVNTGELFF

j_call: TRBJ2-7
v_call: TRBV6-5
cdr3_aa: CASSYYFQGAYEQYF

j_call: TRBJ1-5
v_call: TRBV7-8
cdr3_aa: CASSLVRLRQLNQPQHF

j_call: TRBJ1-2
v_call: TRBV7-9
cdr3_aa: CASTRRGIDYGYTF

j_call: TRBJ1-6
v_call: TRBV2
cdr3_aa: CASRDRQGANNSPLHF

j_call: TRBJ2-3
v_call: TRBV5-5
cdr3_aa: CASSLDGGDTQYF

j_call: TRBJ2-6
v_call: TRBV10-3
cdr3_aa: CASSGANVLTF

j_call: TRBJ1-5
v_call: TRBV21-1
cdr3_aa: CASSEFCRDRGAYSNQPQHF

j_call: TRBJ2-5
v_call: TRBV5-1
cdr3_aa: CASSRHQETQYF

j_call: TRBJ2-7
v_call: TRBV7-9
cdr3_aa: CSSSTDLLRASYEQYF